This TCR beta chain appears in the sequencing data of a study of naive and memory T cell subsets. Study conclusions and caveats: The RNA method is potentially sensitive to activation and differentiation changes.

Regarding this clonotype: Antigen: not known.

TCR cDNA received a 3' ligated oligonucleotide that carried a UMI. Adult healthy volunteers gave 2.5 ml peripheral blood for whole-blood RNA. Reverse transcription used DNase-treated unsorted total RNA, aiming for roughly 1 to 1000 ng. Amplification of ligated cDNA took four PCR rounds with SP2 and nested alpha and beta constant primers. Reverse transcription of blood and skin TCR RNA was primed at alpha and beta constant regions. TCRdb processed the 5' RACE reads anew with MiXCR; each CDR3 protein has one entry. The data show about 60,000 distinct CDR3 sequences, around 8% seen once. After removal of 4 bases from V and 0 bases from J, the junction contained 3 bases not matched to a gene. The CDR3 consists of 15 residues. Germline V gives CDR1 SGHNT, CDR2 YYREEE (reference sequence).

The TCR comes from a female donor in good health. This chain joins TRBV5-4 and TRBJ2-2; the match to TRBD1 covers 7 bases. The CDR3 loop reads CASSLGTANTGELFF. Here the CDR3 DNA reads TGTGCCAGCAGCCTAGGGACAGCGAACACCGGGGAGCTGTTTTTT.